Shown below are 24 T cell receptor beta chains from a single sample sequenced in a study of T cell repertoires in cytomegalovirus infection. TCRdb independently ran MiXCR on the reads; one entry per CDR3 protein. Of approximately 630,000 distinct CDR3 sequences in the sample, 20% to 30% were seen once. Sequencing was carried out using CD8+ T cells from PBMCs. The receptors here all came from a human donor in good health (CMV status not recorded). Some clones in this sample may be carry-over from other donors' samples.

Concerning this clonotype itself: Mismatch with germline at one junction end may stem from a read error. The genes are TRBV2 and TRBJ1-3; TRBD1 matches at 7 bases. This CDR3 comprises 12 residues. The V gene's germline CDR1 is SNHLY and CDR2 FYNNEI. This CDR3 is CTSTDRVDTIYF. For the CDR3, the DNA is TGTACCAGCACAGACAGGGTGGACACCATATATTTT.

The V gene is TRBV7-9, the J gene TRBJ2-3; 7 positions match TRBD1. With 6 bases clipped from V and 2 bases from J, the junction kept 8 bases outside the gene matches. The length of the CDR3 is 15 residues. From germline, CDR1 is SEHNR and CDR2 FQNEAQ (reference sequence). The DNA of the CDR3 is TGTGCCAGCAGTTCCGACAGGGAGACCACAGATACGCAGTATTTT. Translating gives CASSSDRETTDTQYF. The full variable domain, its missing parts supplied by reference TRBV7-9 and TRBJ2-3, is DTGVSQNPRHKITKRGQNVTFRCDPISEHNRLYWYRQTLGQGPEFLTYFQNEAQLEKSRLLSDRFSAERPKGSFSTLEIQRTEQGDSAMYLCASSSDRETTDTQYFGPGTRLTVL.

This clonotype was detected ten times or more. This rearrangement joins TRBV7-9 to TRBJ2-3; the D gene is possibly TRBD2 (6 bases). Germline V gives CDR1 SEHNR, CDR2 FQNEAQ (reference sequence). Trimming took off 5 bases at V and 4 bases at J, with 7 bases between the two ends. The CDR3 runs 12 residues. The CDR3 DNA reads TGTGCCAGCAGCACGGGGGCAGATACGCAGTATTTT. Amino acid sequence: CASSTGADTQYF.

This clonotype occurred a few times. This rearrangement joins TRBV5-6 to TRBJ1-5, with 11 bases matching TRBD1. The junction had 4 bases not matched to a gene; V was cut back by 4 bases and J by 1 base. The V gene's germline CDR1 is SGHDT and CDR2 YYEEEE. The CDR3 runs to 16 residues. In nucleotides, the CDR3 is TGTGCCAGCAGCACGGACAGGGGGCTGAGCAATCAGCCCCAGCATTTT. Its protein product is CASSTDRGLSNQPQHF.

The table lists this clonotype with many counts. The chain couples TRBV12-3 or TRBV12-4 to TRBJ2-3; D might be TRBD1 (6 bases). Trimming cost V 5 bases and J 4 bases, with 10 bases left between them. The CDR3 runs 13 residues. CDR3 nucleotides: TGTGCCAGCAGTGCCCACAGGGCAGATACGCAGTATTTT. Translated, it gives CASSAHRADTQYF.

This sequence joins TRBV19 and TRBJ1-1; no clear D gene. The germline gives CDR1 LNHDA, CDR2 SQIVND (reference sequence). The CDR3 length is 14 residues. Trimming removed 3 bases from V and 1 base from J, with 9 bases in between. CDR3 nucleotide sequence: TGTGCCAGTAGTATTGAGGCGGGGAACACTGAAGCTTTCTTT. This sequence encodes CASSIEAGNTEAFF.

The sample holds many counts of this clonotype. The chain combines TRBV12-3 or TRBV12-4 with TRBJ1-5; D not resolved. The germline V and J ends were trimmed by 8 bases and 2 bases, with 10 bases remaining between them. CDR3 length equals 13 residues. The CDR3 spells CASARTGNQPQHF. The CDR3 nucleotides are TGTGCCAGCGCTAGGACGGGCAATCAGCCCCAGCATTTT.

This clonotype was found a few times. This CDR3 is CSARDHRTSQETQYF. CDR3 bases: TGCAGTGCTAGAGATCACAGGACCAGTCAAGAGACCCAGTACTTC. The rearrangement uses TRBV20-1 and TRBJ2-5; D is possibly TRBD1 (5 bases). Germline CDR1 is DFQATT and CDR2 is SNEGSKA (reference sequence). The CDR3 runs to 15 residues. The V end was cut by 0 bases, the J end by 2 bases, with 13 bases between.

The CDR3 DNA reads as TGCAGTGCTAGAGAGATGAACACTGAAGCTTTCTTT. This translates into CSAREMNTEAFF. This chain joins TRBV20-1 and TRBJ1-1, with D uncertain. The germline V gene has CDR1 DFQATT and CDR2 SNEGSKA (reference sequence). Trimming pared 0 bases from V and 0 bases from J, leaving 2 bases between. This CDR3 region has 12 residues.

The chain has TRBV7-9 and TRBJ2-1; TRBD1 matches 10 bases. The germline V gene has CDR1 SEHNR and CDR2 FQNEAQ (reference sequence). The CDR3 contains 15 residues. V lost 5 bases, J lost 8 bases, and 9 bases stayed unmatched. CDR3 amino acids: CASSAPGQGLYEQFF. CDR3 bases: TGTGCCAGCAGCGCACCGGGACAGGGGCTGTATGAGCAGTTCTTC. Combining the CDR3 with reference TRBV7-9 and TRBJ2-1 gives the whole variable domain DTGVSQNPRHKITKRGQNVTFRCDPISEHNRLYWYRQTLGQGPEFLTYFQNEAQLEKSRLLSDRFSAERPKGSFSTLEIQRTEQGDSAMYLCASSAPGQGLYEQFFGPGTRLTVL.

The chain combines TRBV7-6 with TRBJ1-1, with 7 bases that match TRBD1. The CDR3 extends over 13 amino acids. CDR1 is SGHVS and CDR2 is FNYEAQ in the germline V gene. The trim removed 4 bases at V and 4 bases at J, leaving 3 bases unmatched. The CDR3 protein is CASSWDSFTEAFF. The CDR3 DNA reads TGTGCCAGCAGCTGGGACAGCTTCACTGAAGCTTTCTTT.

This clonotype has just a few counts. This chain uses TRBV19 with TRBJ2-7; no clear D gene. This CDR3 region has 14 residues. Trimming removed 5 bases at V and 0 bases at J, with 11 bases between. Germline V gene lookup returns CDR1 LNHDA and CDR2 SQIVND (reference sequence). The CDR3 nucleotides are TGTGCCAGTAGTCCGGACGGCTACTCCTACGAGCAGTACGTC. Translation gives CASSPDGYSYEQYV.

This rearrangement joins TRBV20-1 to TRBJ1-2; the D gene is possibly TRBD1 (5 bases). Between the trimmed V and J ends, which lost 0 bases and 0 bases, there was a span of 14 bases. The CDR3 is 16 residues long. Germline V gene sequence: CDR1 DFQATT, CDR2 SNEGSKA (reference sequence). Here the CDR3 DNA reads TGCAGTGCTAGAGATCTAGACAGTGCAACTAACTATGGCTACACCTTC. Its translation is CSARDLDSATNYGYTF.

Details on this clonotype: This CDR3 fails to terminate in the conserved phenylalanine or tryptophan, so it likely reflects a read error. CDR3 sequence reads: CASSSPYGNTGELFY. The CDR3 nucleotides are TGTGCCAGCAGTTCACCCTACGGTAACACCGGGGAGCTGTTTTAT. This chain uses TRBV28 with TRBJ2-2, with D unclear. V lost 4 bases to trimming and J lost 2 bases, with 11 bases between them. Germline lookup yields CDR1 MDHEN and CDR2 SYDVKM. The CDR3 covers 15 residues.

Points on this clonotype: This may arise from a read error, as a much more abundant clone is one base away. The chain employs TRBV28 and TRBJ1-1; D is ambiguous. From germline, CDR1 is MDHEN and CDR2 SYDVKM. The CDR3 is 15 residues long. CDR3 DNA: TGTGCCAGCAGTTTATACACCGACCTGAACACTAAAGCTTTCTTT. Translation gives CASSLYTDLNTKAFF.

The rearrangement joins TRBV5-6 to TRBJ2-1; TRBD1 agrees at 10 bases. Germline CDR1 is SGHDT and CDR2 is YYEEEE. The V and J ends lost 5 bases and 1 base, in that order; junction bases with no gene match: 6. The CDR3 is 16 amino acids. The CDR3 protein is CASRPTGGGSYNEQFF. The CDR3 region has the DNA TGTGCCAGCAGACCGACAGGGGGCGGATCCTACAATGAGCAGTTCTTC.

This clonotype has ten or more counts. The J gene is TRBJ1-1, the V gene TRBV7-2; tentative D call: TRBD1 (5 bases). V gave up 1 base and J gave up 3 bases, with 12 bases separating them. The CDR3 is made up of 15 amino acids. The V gene's germline CDR1 is SGHTA and CDR2 FQGNSA. The CDR3, as DNA: TGTGCCAGCAGCTTAGGTTTTGGGGGGGACACTGAAGCTTTCTTT. Translation gives CASSLGFGGDTEAFF.

The table lists this clonotype with a few counts. The chain links TRBV7-6 to TRBJ1-5; no clear D. The length of the CDR3 is 14 residues. V lost 1 base and J lost 7, with 11 bases in between. Germline V gives CDR1 SGHVS, CDR2 FNYEAQ. The CDR3 spells CASSLGGFLQPQHF. The CDR3, as DNA: TGTGCCAGCAGCTTAGGCGGCTTTCTGCAGCCCCAGCATTTT.

This clonotype showed up just a few times. The genes are TRBV20-1 and TRBJ2-3; perhaps TRBD2 as D (5 bases). There are 13 residues in the CDR3. Germline V gene sequence: CDR1 DFQATT, CDR2 SNEGSKA (reference sequence). Trimming stripped 2 bases from V and 4 bases from J, with 10 bases between. CDR3 loop: CSARRLEADTQYF. For the CDR3, the DNA is TGCAGTGCTAGAAGGCTGGAGGCAGATACGCAGTATTTT.

This clonotype has only one observation. One base away lies a much larger clone, so this may be a sequencing read error. This rearrangement joins TRBV7-6 to TRBJ2-5, with TRBD1 as a possible D gene (5 bases). Per the germline V gene, CDR1 is SGHVS and CDR2 is FNYEAQ. This CDR3 is 14 amino acids long. CDR3 residues: CVSSLVQDKETQYF. The CDR3 coding sequence is TGTGTCAGCAGCTTAGTACAGGATAAAGAGACCCAGTACTTC.

This clonotype appeared a few times. The chain joins TRBV2 to TRBJ2-3; D possibly corresponds to TRBD1 (5 bases). Germline V lookup: CDR1 SNHLY, CDR2 FYNNEI. The CDR3 is 15 amino acids. The V gene lost 7 bases and the J gene lost 0 bases, with 14 bases spanning the gap. The CDR3 bases are TGTGCCAGCATTCCAGGCAGGGCTAGCACAGATACGCAGTATTTT. Translated: CASIPGRASTDTQYF. Looking up the rest from reference TRBV2 and TRBJ2-3 gives the full variable domain: EPEVTQTPSHQVTQMGQEVILRCVPISNHLYFYWYRQILGQKVEFLVSFYNNEISEKSEIFDDQFSVERPDGSNFTLKIRSTKLEDSAMYFCASIPGRASTDTQYFGPGTRLTVL.

On this clonotype itself: Possible read error: a much larger clone is one base away. CDR3 sequence (DNA): TGTGCCAGCAGCAACCAGACTAGCGGGGATCTGCCGAGCTCCTACAATAAGCAGTTCTTC. This gives the protein CASSNQTSGDLPSSYNKQFF. The chain uses TRBV6-1 and TRBJ2-1, with TRBD2 identical over 11 bases. Per germline, CDR1 MNHNS and CDR2 SASEGT. This CDR3 is built from 20 residues.

Worth noting for this clonotype: Germline is not matched at one junction end, which may reflect a read error. This chain links TRBV4-3 with TRBJ2-3; 8 nucleotides agree with TRBD1. CDR1 LGHNA and CDR2 YSLEER come from the germline V gene. The CDR3 contains 14 residues. CDR3 sequence (DNA): TGCGCCAGCGGCCAGGGGGCCCCCACAGATACGCAGTATTTT. It translates to CASGQGAPTDTQYF.

This clonotype has more than one count but fewer than ten. The rearrangement joins TRBV7-6 to TRBJ1-1; tentatively, D is TRBD1 (5 bases). Germline V lookup: CDR1 SGHVS, CDR2 FNYEAQ. CDR3 length: 13 amino acids. Trimming left V 6 bases short and J 4 bases short, with 12 bases between. CDR3: CASRRGEVTEAFF. In nucleotides, the CDR3 is TGTGCCAGCAGACGAGGGGAGGTCACTGAAGCTTTCTTT.